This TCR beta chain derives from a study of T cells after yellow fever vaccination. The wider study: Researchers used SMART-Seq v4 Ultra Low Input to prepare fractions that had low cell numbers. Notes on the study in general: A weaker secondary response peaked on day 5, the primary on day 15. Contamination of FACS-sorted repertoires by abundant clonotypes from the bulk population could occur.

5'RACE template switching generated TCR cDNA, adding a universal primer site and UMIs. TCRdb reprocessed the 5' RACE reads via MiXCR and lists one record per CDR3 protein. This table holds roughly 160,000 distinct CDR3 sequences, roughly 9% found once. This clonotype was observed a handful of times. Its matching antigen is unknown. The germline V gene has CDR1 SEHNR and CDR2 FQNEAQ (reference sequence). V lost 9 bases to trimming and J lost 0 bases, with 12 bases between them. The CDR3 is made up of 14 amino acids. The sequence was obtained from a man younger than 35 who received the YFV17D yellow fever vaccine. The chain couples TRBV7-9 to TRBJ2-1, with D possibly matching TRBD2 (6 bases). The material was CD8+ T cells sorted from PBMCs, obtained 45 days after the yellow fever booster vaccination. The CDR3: CASRGTPSYNEQFF. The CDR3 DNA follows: TGTGCCAGTCGCGGGACTCCCTCCTACAATGAGCAGTTCTTC.